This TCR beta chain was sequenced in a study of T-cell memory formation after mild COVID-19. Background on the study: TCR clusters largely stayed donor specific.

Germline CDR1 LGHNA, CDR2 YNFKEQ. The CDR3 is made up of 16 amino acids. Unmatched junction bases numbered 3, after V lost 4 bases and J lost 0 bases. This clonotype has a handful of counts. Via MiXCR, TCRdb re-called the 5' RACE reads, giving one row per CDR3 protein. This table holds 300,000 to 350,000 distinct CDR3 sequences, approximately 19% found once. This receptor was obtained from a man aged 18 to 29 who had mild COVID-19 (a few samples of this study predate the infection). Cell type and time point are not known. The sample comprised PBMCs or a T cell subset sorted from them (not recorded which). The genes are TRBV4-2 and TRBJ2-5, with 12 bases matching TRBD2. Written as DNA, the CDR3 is TGTGCCAGCAGCCTACGGACTAGCGGGAACCAAGAGACCCAGTACTTC. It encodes CASSLRTSGNQETQYF.